Listed below are T cell receptor beta chains from one sample, sequenced in a study of response to subunit inactivated influenza vaccine. In TCRdb, the RT-PCR reads were re-called with MiXCR into one record per CDR3 protein. The data contain a few hundred thousand distinct CDR3 sequences, around 11% of them seen just once; the ten biggest clones take up 11%. This same sample was also taken into another study, of T cells expressing NK-cell markers.

The material sequenced was PBMCs from blood, taken on the day of vaccination. The receptor set was obtained from a man aged 50 to 60 who received an inactivated influenza vaccine. CDR3s include the opening cysteine and the closing phenylalanine or tryptophan. Clone size is given for some rows only: seen once, a few or many times, or a class if the clone is expanded.

CDR3 length	clone size	V gene	CDR3 protein
18	few	TRBV12-5	CASGLVRDRGRAQETQYF
15	few	TRBV5-1	CASSLDPGTGDEQYF
15	many	TRBV5-1	CASSLAPTDNNEQFF
14	few	TRBV27	CASSLTGVGSEQYF
15	many	TRBV12-3/TRBV12-4	CASSAQPGAHTEAFF
15	.	TRBV5-4	CASSPGQGWNSPLHF
15	.	TRBV20-1	CSARDPAGGAREQYF
13	.	TRBV5-1	CASTGQAAYEQYF
12	.	TRBV7-9	CASTQGYEKLFF
15	few	TRBV6-5	CASSYSGPGANVLTF
14	.	TRBV4-3	CASSQDYWAGGYTF
13	few	TRBV7-9	CASSFESGNTIYF
17	many	TRBV7-9	CASSSNARWVSYNEQFF
17	.	TRBV6-2/TRBV6-3	CASSYPPRTTYNSPLHF
14	many	TRBV12-3/TRBV12-4	CASRPGGLRDTQYF
13	few	TRBV14	CASSLMGGDEQYF
14	.	TRBV28	CASSMRTRLYEQYF